This T cell receptor (beta chain) is from a study of blood T cell repertoires in COVID-19. Study context: T cells, B-cell-depleted T cells, or PBMCs supplied cDNA or gDNA.

Generated by immunoSEQ multiplex PCR, the TCRdb table keeps only in-frame clones and is missing some. Of about 190,000 clones in the sample, more than 70% were seen once. Germline CDR1 SNHLY, CDR2 FYNNEI. Trimming took off 6 bases at V and 7 bases at J, with 6 bases between the two ends. This CDR3 is built from 11 residues. The sequenced sample was peripheral blood. The origin of this receptor is a human donor in a cohort sampled during active COVID-19. The rearrangement joins TRBV2 to TRBJ1-4, with no clear D. CDR3 bases: TGTGCCAGCAGCCTAGGTGAAAAACTGTTTTTT. Its protein is CASSLGEKLFF.